The present T cell receptor (beta chain) was sequenced within a study of cytomegalovirus exposure and HLA in healthy donors. CDR3 length: 16 amino acids. Trimming left V 4 bases short and J 0 bases short, with 15 bases between. Germline assignment: CDR1 SNHLY and CDR2 FYNNEI. The PCR was carried out with 60 Vbeta primers and 13 Jbeta primers. Measured with immunoSEQ multiplex PCR; TCRdb has only the in-frame clones, and not every one. The sample has over 150,000 clones; over 75% are singletons. V and J are TRBV2 and TRBJ1-2; TRBD1 is a possible D gene (6 bases). This TCR came from a woman in her late teens or twenties in good health and CMV-seronegative. Material for sequencing was PBMCs. This CDR3 reads CASSADSGASNYGYTF. The DNA for the CDR3 is TGTGCCAGCAGTGCGGATTCAGGGGCCTCTAACTATGGCTACACCTTC.